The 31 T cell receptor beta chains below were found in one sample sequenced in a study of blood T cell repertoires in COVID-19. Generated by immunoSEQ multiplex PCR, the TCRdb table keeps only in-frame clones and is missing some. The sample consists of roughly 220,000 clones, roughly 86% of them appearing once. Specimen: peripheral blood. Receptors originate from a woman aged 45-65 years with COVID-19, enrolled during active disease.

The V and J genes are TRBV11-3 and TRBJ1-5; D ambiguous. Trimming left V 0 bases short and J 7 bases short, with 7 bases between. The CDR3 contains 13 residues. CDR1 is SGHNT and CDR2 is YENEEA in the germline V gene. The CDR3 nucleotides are TGTGCCAGCAGCTTAGAAGCAGGACAGCCCCAGCATTTT. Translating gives CASSLEAGQPQHF. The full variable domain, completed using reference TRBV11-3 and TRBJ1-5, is EAGVVQSPRYKIIEKKQPVAFWCNPISGHNTLYWYLQNLGQGPELLIRYENEEAVDDSQLPKDRFSAERLKGVDSTLKIQPAELGDSAVYLCASSLEAGQPQHFGDGTRLSIL.

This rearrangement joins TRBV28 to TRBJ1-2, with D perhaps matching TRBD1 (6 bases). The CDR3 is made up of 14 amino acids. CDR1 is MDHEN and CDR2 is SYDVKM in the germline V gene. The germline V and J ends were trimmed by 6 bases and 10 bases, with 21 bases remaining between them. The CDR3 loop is CASSFRGYGLFYTF. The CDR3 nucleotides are TGTGCCAGCAGCTTCAGGGGTTACGGTCTATTCTACACCTTC.

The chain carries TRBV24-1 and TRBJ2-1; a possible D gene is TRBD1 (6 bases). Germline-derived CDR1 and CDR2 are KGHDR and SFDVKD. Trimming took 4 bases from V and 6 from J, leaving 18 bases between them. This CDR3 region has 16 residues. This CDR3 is CATSDPQGWGLNEQFF. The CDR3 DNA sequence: TGTGCCACCAGTGACCCACAGGGTTGGGGGCTCAATGAGCAGTTCTTC.

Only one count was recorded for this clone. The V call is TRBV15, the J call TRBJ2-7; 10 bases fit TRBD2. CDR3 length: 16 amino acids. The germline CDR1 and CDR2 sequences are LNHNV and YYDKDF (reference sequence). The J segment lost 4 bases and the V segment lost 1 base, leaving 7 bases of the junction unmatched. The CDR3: CATSRGASGGGYEQYF. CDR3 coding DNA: TGTGCCACCAGCAGAGGGGCTAGCGGGGGAGGATACGAGCAGTACTTC.

This CDR3 reads CASSPRLAGTQETQYF. DNA of the CDR3: TGTGCCAGCAGCCCCAGACTAGCGGGGACCCAAGAGACCCAGTACTTC. The rearrangement joins TRBV7-6 to TRBJ2-5; 11 positions match TRBD2. Germline CDR1 reads SGHVS; CDR2 reads FNYEAQ. CDR3 length: 16 amino acids. J gave up 1 base and V 5 bases, and 6 bases lay outside the gene matches.

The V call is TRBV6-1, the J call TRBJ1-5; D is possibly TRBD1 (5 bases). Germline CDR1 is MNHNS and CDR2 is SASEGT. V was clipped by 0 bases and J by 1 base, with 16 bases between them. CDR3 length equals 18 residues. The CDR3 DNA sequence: TGTGCCAGCAGTGAAGCGCTTCGGGGGGGGTCGAGCAATCAGCCCCAGCATTTT. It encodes CASSEALRGGSSNQPQHF.

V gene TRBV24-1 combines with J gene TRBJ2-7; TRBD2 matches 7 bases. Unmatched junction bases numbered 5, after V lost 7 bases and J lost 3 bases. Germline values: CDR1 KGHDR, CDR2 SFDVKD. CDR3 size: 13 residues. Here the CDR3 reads CATRAGERYEQYV. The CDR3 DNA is TGTGCCACCAGGGCGGGGGAACGCTACGAGCAGTACGTC.

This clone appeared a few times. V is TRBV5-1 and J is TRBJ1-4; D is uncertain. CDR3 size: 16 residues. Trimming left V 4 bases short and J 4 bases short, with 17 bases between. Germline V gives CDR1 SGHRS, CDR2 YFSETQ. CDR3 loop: CASSPGRLVSNEKLFF. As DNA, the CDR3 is TGCGCCAGCAGCCCCGGGAGGCTGGTTAGTAATGAAAAACTGTTTTTT.

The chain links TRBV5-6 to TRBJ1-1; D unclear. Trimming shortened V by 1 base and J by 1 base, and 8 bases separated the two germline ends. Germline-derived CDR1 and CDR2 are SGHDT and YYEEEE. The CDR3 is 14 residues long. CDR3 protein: CASSLYRRNTEAFF. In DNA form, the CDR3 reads TGTGCCAGCAGCTTGTATAGAAGGAACACTGAAGCTTTCTTT.

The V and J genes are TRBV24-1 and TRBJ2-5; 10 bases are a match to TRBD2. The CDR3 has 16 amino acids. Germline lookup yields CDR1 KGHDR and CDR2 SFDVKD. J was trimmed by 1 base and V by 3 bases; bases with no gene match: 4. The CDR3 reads CATSDRSGGPQETQYF. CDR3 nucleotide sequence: TGTGCCACCAGTGATCGTAGCGGGGGGCCCCAAGAGACCCAGTACTTC.

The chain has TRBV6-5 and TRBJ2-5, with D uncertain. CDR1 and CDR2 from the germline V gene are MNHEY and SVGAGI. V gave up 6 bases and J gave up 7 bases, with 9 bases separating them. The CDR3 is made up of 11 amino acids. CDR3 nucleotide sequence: TGTGCCAGCAGCACCAGATCGACCCAGTACTTC. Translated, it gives CASSTRSTQYF.

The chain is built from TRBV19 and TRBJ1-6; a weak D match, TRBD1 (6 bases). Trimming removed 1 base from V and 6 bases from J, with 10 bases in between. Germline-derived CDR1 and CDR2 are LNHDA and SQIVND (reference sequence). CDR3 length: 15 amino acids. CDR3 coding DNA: TGTGCCAGTAGTATAGGAGGGGGATTTAATTCACCCCTCCACTTT. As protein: CASSIGGGFNSPLHF. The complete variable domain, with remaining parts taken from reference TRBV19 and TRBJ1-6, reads DGGITQSPKYLFRKEGQNVTLSCEQNLNHDAMYWYRQDPGQGLRLIYYSQIVNDFQKGDIAEGYSVSREKKESFPLTVTSAQKNPTAFYLCASSIGGGFNSPLHFGNGTRLTVT.

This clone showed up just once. The CDR3 here is CASRTQAPDRGASIDGYTF. DNA for the CDR3: TGTGCCAGCAGAACGCAGGCCCCGGACAGGGGGGCTTCCATCGATGGCTACACCTTC. The rearrangement links TRBV2 to TRBJ1-2; 10 bases agree with TRBD1. The CDR3 spans 19 residues. Germline V gene sequence: CDR1 SNHLY, CDR2 FYNNEI. The trim removed 6 bases at V and 6 bases at J, leaving 22 bases unmatched.

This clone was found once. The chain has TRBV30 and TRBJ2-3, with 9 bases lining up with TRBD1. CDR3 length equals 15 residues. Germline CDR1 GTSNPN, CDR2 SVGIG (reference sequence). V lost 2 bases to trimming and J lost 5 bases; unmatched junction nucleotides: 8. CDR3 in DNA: TGTGCCTGGAGTACCGGGACAGGGATTCTAGATACGCAGTATTTT. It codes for CAWSTGTGILDTQYF.

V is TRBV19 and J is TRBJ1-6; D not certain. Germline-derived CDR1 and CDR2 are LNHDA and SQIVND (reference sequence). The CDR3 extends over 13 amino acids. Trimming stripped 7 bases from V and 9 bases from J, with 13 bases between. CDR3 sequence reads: CASNPGPFSPLHF. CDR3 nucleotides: TGTGCCAGTAACCCCGGTCCGTTTTCACCCCTCCACTTT.

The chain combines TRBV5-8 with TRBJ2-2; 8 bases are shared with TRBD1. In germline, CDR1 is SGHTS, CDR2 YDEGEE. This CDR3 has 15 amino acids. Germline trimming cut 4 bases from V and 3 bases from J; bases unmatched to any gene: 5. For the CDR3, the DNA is TGTGCCAGCAGCCAGGGGGCGCGAGACACCGGGGAGCTGTTTTTT. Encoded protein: CASSQGARDTGELFF. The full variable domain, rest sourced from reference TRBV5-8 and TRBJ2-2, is EAGVTQSPTHLIKTRGQQATLRCSPISGHTSVYWYQQALGLGLQFLLWYDEGEERNRGNFPPRFSGRQFPNYSSELNVNALELEDSALYLCASSQGARDTGELFFGEGSRLTVL.

CDR3 DNA: TGTGCCAGCAGTAACAGGGATGGGGCCAACGTCCTGACTTTC. Protein: CASSNRDGANVLTF. The chain joins TRBV6-2 or TRBV6-3 to TRBJ2-6; D possibly corresponds to TRBD1 (6 bases). This CDR3 is 14 amino acids long. The germline V gene has CDR1 MNHEY and CDR2 SVGEGT. The V and J ends lost 5 bases and 3 bases respectively, with 8 bases between them.

CDR3 nucleotides: TGTGCCAGCAGTGAATCCCCGGAGACAGGGGGCACCGGGGAGCTGTTTTTT. As protein: CASSESPETGGTGELFF. The chain has TRBV25-1 and TRBJ2-2; 9 nucleotides agree with TRBD1. CDR1 is MGHDK, CDR2 SYGVNS, per germline. This CDR3 comprises 17 residues. V dropped 1 base and J dropped 4; count of bases not matched to a gene: 7.

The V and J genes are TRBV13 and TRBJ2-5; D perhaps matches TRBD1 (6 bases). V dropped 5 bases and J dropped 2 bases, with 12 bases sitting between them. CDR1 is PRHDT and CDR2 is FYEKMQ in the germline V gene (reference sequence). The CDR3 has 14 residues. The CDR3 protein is CASSRLGQQETQYF. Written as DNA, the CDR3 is TGTGCCAGCAGCCGACTTGGACAGCAAGAGACCCAGTACTTC.

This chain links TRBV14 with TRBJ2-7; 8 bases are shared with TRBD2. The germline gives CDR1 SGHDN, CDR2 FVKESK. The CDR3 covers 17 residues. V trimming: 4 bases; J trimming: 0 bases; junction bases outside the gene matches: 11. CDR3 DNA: TGTGCCAGCAGCCCCCCAGCAACGGGGGGGCTCTCCTACGAGCAGTACTTC. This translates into CASSPPATGGLSYEQYF.

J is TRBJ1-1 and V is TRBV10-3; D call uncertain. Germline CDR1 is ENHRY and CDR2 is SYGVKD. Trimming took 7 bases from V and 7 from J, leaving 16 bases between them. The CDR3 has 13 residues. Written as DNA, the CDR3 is TGTGCCATCACCGCCACCTCGGGAGGTGAAGCTTTCTTT. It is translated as CAITATSGGEAFF.

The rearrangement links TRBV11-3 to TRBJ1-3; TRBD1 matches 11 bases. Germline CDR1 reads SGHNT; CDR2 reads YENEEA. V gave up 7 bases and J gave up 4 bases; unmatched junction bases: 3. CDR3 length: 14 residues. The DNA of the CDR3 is TGTGCCAGCACAGGACAGGGGGCCGGAAACACCATATATTTT. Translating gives CASTGQGAGNTIYF.

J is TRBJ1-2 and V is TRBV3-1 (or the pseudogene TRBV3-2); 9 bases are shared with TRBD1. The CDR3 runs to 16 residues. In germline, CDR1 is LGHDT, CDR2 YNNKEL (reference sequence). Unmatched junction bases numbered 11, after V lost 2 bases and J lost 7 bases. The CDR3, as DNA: TGTGCCAGCAGCCAAAGAAGAGACAGGGGGTTCGGTGGCTACACCTTC. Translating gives CASSQRRDRGFGGYTF.

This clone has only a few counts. This chain's CDR3 is CASSQEGLLYNEQFF. The CDR3 DNA follows: TGCGCCAGCAGCCAAGAAGGACTACTTTACAATGAGCAGTTCTTC. The chain is built from TRBV4-3 and TRBJ2-1, with D maybe TRBD2 (6 bases). The germline gives CDR1 LGHNA, CDR2 YSLEER. The V end was cut by 0 bases, the J end by 4 bases, with 10 bases between. This CDR3 is 15 amino acids long.

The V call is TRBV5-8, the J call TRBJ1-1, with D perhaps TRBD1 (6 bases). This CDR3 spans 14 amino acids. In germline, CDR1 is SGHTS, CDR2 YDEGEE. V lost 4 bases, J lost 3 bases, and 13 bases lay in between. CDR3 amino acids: CASSLRQVYTEAFF. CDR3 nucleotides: TGTGCCAGCAGCCTAAGACAGGTGTACACTGAAGCTTTCTTT.

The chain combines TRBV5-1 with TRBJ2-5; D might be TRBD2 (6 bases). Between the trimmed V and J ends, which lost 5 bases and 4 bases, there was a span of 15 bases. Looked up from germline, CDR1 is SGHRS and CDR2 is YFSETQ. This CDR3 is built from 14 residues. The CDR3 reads CASRTGRGGETQYF. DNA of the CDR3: TGCGCCAGCAGAACAGGTAGGGGAGGAGAGACCCAGTACTTC.

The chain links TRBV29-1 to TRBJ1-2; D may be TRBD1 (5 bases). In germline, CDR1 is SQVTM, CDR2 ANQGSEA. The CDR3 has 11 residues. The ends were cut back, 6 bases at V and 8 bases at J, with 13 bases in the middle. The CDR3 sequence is CSVNAGHGYTF. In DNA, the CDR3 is TGCAGCGTAAATGCGGGGCACGGCTACACCTTC.

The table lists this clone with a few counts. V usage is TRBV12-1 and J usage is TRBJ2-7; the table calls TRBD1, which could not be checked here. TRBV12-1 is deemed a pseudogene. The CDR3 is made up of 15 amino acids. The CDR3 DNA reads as TGTGCCAGCAGCTTTTTTCCTAACAGGGGATACGAGCAGTACGTC. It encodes CASSFFPNRGYEQYV.

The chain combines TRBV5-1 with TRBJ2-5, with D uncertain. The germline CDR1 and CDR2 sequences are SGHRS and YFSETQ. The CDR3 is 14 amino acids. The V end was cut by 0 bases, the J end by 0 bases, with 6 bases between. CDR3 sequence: CASSLGVYQETQYF. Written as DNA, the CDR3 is TGCGCCAGCAGCTTGGGAGTTTACCAAGAGACCCAGTACTTC. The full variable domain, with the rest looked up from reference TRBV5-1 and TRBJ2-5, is KAGVTQTPRYLIKTRGQQVTLSCSPISGHRSVSWYQQTPGQGLQFLFEYFSETQRNKGNFPGRFSGRQFSNSRSEMNVSTLELGDSALYLCASSLGVYQETQYFGPGTRLLVL.

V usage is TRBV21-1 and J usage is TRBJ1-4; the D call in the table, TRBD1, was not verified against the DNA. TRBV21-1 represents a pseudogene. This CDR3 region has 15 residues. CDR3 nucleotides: TGTGCCAGCAGCAATAGCGACAGGGAGAGAGAAAAACTGTTTTTT. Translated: CASSNSDREREKLFF.

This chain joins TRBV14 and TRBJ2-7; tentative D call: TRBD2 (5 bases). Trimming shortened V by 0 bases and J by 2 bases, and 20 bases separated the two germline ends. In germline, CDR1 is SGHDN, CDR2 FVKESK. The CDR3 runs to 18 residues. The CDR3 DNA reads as TGTGCCAGCAGCCAAGATAGGCTGGACGGGAATATTCCCTACGAGCAGTACTTC. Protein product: CASSQDRLDGNIPYEQYF.